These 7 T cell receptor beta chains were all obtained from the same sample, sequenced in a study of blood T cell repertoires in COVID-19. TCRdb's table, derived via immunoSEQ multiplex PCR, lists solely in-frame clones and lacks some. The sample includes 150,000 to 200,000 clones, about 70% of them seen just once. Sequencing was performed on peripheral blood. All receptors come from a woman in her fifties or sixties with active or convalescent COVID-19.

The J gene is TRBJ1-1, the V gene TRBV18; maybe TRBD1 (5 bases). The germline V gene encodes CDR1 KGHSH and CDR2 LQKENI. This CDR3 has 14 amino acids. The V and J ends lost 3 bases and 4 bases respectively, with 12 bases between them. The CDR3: CASSPSWGGTEAFF. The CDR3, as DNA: TGTGCCAGCTCACCCAGCTGGGGGGGCACTGAAGCTTTCTTT. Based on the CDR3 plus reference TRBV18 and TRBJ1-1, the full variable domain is NAGVMQNPRHLVRRRGQEARLRCSPMKGHSHVYWYRQLPEEGLKFMVYLQKENIIDESGMPKERFSAEFPKEGPSILRIQQVVRGDSAAYFCASSPSWGGTEAFFGQGTRLTVV.

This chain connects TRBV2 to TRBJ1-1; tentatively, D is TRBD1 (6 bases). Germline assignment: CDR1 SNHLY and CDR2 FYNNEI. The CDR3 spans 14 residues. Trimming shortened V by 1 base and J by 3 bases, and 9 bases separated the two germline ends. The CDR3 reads CASSEETGYTEAFF. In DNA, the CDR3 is TGTGCCAGCAGTGAAGAAACAGGGTACACTGAAGCTTTCTTT.

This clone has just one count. CDR3 nucleotide sequence: TGTGCCAGCAGCCCCATTTTCGGGTCACACTCCTACGAGCAGTACTTC. It specifies CASSPIFGSHSYEQYF. The rearrangement uses TRBV9 and TRBJ2-7; no definite D call. Germline V gene data show CDR1 as SGDLS and CDR2 as YYNGEE. V dropped 4 bases and J dropped 0 bases, with 17 bases sitting between them. This CDR3 contains 16 residues. Variable domain in full (rest from reference TRBV9 and TRBJ2-7): DSGVTQTPKHLITATGQRVTLRCSPRSGDLSVYWYQQSLDQGLQFLIQYYNGEERAKGNILERFSAQQFPDLHSELNLSSLELGDSALYFCASSPIFGSHSYEQYFGPGTRLTVT.

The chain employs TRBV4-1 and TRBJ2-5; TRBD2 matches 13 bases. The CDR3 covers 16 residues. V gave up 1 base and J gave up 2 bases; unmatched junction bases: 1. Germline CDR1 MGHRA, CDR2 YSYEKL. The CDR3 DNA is TGCGCCAGCAGCCAAGGACTAGCGGGAGGTCAAGAGACCCAGTACTTC. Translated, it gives CASSQGLAGGQETQYF.

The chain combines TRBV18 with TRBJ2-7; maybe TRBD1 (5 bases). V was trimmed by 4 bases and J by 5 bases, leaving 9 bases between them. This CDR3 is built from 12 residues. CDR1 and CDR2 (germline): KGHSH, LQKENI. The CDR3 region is CASSLGQNEQYF. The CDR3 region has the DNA TGTGCCAGCTCACTCGGACAAAACGAGCAGTACTTC.

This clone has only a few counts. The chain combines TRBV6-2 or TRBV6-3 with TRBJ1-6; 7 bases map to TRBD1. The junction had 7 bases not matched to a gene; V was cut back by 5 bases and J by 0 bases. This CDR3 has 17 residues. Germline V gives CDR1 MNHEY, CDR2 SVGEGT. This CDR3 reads CASSRMTGSSYNSPLHF. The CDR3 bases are TGTGCCAGCAGTCGGATGACAGGGAGCTCCTATAATTCACCCCTCCACTTT.

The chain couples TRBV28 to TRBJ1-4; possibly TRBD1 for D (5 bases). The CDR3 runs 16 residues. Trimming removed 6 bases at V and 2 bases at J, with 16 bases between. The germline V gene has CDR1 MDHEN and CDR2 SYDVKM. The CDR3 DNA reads TGTGCCAGCAGCTACGGGACGGACTATACTAATGAAAAACTGTTTTTT. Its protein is CASSYGTDYTNEKLFF.